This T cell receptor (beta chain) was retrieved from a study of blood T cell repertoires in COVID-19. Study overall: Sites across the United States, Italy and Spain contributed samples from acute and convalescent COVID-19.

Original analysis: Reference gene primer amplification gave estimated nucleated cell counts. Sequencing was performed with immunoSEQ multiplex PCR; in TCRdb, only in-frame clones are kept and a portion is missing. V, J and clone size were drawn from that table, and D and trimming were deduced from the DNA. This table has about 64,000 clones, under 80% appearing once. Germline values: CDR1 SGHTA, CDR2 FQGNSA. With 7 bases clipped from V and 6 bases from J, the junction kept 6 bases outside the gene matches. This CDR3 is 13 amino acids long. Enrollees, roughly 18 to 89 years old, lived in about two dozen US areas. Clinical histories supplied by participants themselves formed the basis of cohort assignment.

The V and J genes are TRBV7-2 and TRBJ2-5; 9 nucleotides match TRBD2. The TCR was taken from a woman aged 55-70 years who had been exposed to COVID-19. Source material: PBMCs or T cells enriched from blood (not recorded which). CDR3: CASNSRGGQTQYF. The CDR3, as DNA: TGTGCCAGCAACTCGCGGGGGGGGCAGACCCAGTACTTC.